The 10 T cell receptor beta chains listed next were all sequenced from one sample in a study of T cell changes during pregnancy in multiple sclerosis. The data were produced by immunoSEQ multiplex PCR, yet TCRdb's version contains in-frame clones alone and is incomplete. Here the sample spans 35,000 to 45,000 clones, roughly 90% being singletons. The input for sequencing was CD8+ T cells from peripheral blood mononuclear cells, taken in the first trimester of pregnancy. The receptors originated from a female donor with multiple sclerosis, enrolled in a pregnancy study.

V and J are TRBV19 and TRBJ1-1; D gene ambiguous. Deletions cut 2 bases from V and 1 base from J, with 5 bases between. Germline V lookup: CDR1 LNHDA, CDR2 SQIVND (reference sequence). CDR3 size: 13 residues. CDR3 in DNA: TGTGCCAGTAGTATATTCAGGAACACTGAAGCTTTCTTT. It translates to CASSIFRNTEAFF. Full variable domain (rest looked up from reference TRBV19 and TRBJ1-1): DGGITQSPKYLFRKEGQNVTLSCEQNLNHDAMYWYRQDPGQGLRLIYYSQIVNDFQKGDIAEGYSVSREKKESFPLTVTSAQKNPTAFYLCASSIFRNTEAFFGQGTRLTVV.

The V call is TRBV11-2, the J call TRBJ2-7; tentatively, D is TRBD2 (6 bases). The germline CDR1 and CDR2 sequences are SGHAT and FQNNGV. The V end lost 7 bases, the J end lost 6 bases, and 16 bases lay between the germline ends. The CDR3 runs to 13 residues. CDR3 bases: TGTGCCAGCACGTACGGAGGGCCCAGCGAGCAGTACTTC. Protein sequence: CASTYGGPSEQYF.

The chain uses TRBV9 and TRBJ2-5; 9 positions match TRBD2. J was trimmed by 5 bases and V by 4 bases; bases with no gene match: 6. Looked up from germline, CDR1 is SGDLS and CDR2 is YYNGEE. This CDR3 is built from 14 residues. The CDR3 loop is CASSQSGGFETQYF. CDR3 nucleotides: TGTGCCAGCAGCCAGAGCGGGGGGTTCGAGACCCAGTACTTC.

This chain's CDR3 is CASSQYGNTIYF. The CDR3 DNA follows: TGTGCCAGCAGCCAATATGGAAACACCATATATTTT. The rearrangement links TRBV4-2 to TRBJ1-3; no reliable D call. The CDR3 is 12 residues long. The germline V gene has CDR1 LGHNA and CDR2 YNFKEQ. The ends were cut back, 2 bases at V and 3 bases at J, with 2 bases in the middle.

This clone counts as medium-sized. The chain carries TRBV4-2 and TRBJ1-1; D is possibly TRBD1 (5 bases). The CDR3 has 16 residues. From germline, CDR1 is LGHNA and CDR2 YNFKEQ. The V gene lost 0 bases and the J gene lost 4 bases, with 15 bases spanning the gap. CDR3 in DNA: TGTGCCAGCAGCCAAGATGTTGGCAGCGGGGGCACTGAAGCTTTCTTT. It codes for CASSQDVGSGGTEAFF.

This clone was counted a single time. V usage is TRBV7-6 and J usage is TRBJ2-7; D might be TRBD1 (5 bases). This CDR3 comprises 15 residues. CDR1 and CDR2 (germline): SGHVS, FNYEAQ. The V and J ends lost 0 bases and 4 bases respectively, with 13 bases between them. Here the CDR3 reads CASSLADSLTYEQYF. The CDR3 DNA reads as TGTGCCAGCAGCTTAGCAGACAGTCTGACATACGAGCAGTACTTC.

The J gene is TRBJ1-4, the V gene TRBV4-3; D gene unclear. Germline CDR1 LGHNA, CDR2 YSLEER. Trimming pared 4 bases from V and 1 base from J, leaving 10 bases between. There are 15 residues in the CDR3. As DNA, the CDR3 is TGCGCCAGCAGCCGAACTGAGGGAACTAATGAAAAACTGTTTTTT. Translating it yields CASSRTEGTNEKLFF.

The chain uses TRBV5-4 and TRBJ1-2; 8 bases line up with TRBD1. Germline V lookup: CDR1 SGHNT, CDR2 YYREEE (reference sequence). Trimming removed 2 bases from V and 1 base from J; junction bases left unmatched: 7. CDR3 length: 16 residues. The chain's CDR3 is CASSFETGVFNYGYTF. CDR3 nucleotides: TGTGCCAGCAGCTTCGAGACAGGGGTCTTTAACTATGGCTACACCTTC.

DNA for the CDR3: TGTGCCAGCAGCCTGGGGTGGGGGGATGGCTACACCTTC. It yields the protein CASSLGWGDGYTF. The chain carries TRBV5-4 and TRBJ1-2; D might be TRBD1 (5 bases). The length of the CDR3 is 13 residues. Germline V gene sequence: CDR1 SGHNT, CDR2 YYREEE (reference sequence). V lost 4 bases, J lost 6 bases, and 13 bases lay in between.

The rearrangement links TRBV21-1 to TRBJ1-2. TRBV21-1 has pseudogene status. The CDR3 sequence is 13 residues long. The CDR3 sequence is CASSKPPCYGYTF. CDR3 coding DNA: TGTGCCAGCAGCAAACCCCCTTGCTATGGCTACACCTTC.